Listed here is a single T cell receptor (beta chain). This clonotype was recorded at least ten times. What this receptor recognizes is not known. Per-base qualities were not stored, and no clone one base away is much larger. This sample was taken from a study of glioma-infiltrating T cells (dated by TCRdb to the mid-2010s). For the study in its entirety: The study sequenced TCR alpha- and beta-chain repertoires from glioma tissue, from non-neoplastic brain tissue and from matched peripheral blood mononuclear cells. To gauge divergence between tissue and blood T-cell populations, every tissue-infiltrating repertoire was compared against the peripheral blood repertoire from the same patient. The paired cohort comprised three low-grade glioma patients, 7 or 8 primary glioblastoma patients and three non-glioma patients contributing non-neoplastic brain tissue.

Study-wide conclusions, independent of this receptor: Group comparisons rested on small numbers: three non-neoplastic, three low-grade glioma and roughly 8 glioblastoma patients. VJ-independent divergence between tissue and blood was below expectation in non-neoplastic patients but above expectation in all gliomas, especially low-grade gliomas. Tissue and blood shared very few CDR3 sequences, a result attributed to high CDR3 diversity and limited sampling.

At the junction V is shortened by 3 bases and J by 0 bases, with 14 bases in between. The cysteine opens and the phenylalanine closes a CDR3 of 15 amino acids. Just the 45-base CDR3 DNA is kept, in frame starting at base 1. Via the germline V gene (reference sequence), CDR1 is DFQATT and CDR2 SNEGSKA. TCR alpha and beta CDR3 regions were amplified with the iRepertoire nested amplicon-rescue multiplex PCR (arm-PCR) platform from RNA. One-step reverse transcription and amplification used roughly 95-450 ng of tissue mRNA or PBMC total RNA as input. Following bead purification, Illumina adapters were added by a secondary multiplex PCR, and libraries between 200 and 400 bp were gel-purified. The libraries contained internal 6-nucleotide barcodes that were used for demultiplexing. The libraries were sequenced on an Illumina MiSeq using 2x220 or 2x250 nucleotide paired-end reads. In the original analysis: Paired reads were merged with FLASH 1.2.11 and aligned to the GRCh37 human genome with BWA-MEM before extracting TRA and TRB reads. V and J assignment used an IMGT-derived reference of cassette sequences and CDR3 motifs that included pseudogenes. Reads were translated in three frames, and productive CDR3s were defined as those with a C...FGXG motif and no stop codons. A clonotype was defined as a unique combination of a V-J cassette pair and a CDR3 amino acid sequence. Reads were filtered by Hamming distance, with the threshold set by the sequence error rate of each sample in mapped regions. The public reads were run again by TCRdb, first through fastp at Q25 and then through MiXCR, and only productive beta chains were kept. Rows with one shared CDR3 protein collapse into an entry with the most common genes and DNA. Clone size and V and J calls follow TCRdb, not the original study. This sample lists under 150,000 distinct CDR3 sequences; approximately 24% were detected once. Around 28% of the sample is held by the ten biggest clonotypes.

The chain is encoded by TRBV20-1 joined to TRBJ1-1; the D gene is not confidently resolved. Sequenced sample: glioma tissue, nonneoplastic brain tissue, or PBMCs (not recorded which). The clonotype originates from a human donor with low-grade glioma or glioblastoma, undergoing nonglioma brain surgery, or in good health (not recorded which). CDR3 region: CSASLAESMNTEAFF. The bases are TGCAGTGCTAGCCTGGCTGAAAGTATGAACACTGAAGCTTTCTTT.